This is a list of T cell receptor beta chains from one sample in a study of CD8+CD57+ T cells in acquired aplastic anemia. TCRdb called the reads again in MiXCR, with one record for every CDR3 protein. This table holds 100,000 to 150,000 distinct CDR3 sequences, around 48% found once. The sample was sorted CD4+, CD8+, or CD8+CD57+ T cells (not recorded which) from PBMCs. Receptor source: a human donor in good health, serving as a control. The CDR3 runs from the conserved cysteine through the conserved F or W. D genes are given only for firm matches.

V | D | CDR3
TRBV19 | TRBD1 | CASSTTGTANYGYTF
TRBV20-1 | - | CSARGGEEYQPQHF
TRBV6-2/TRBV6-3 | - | CAARGHGENNSPLHF
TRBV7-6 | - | CASSLARGEQFF
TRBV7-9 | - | CASSLEWADTQYF
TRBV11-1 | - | CASSFTAASSYNEQFF
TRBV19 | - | CASSPARLNQPQHF
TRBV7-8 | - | CASTRGVTYEQYF
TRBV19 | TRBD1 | CASSMGTGGLETQYF
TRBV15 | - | CATSRGGDSYEQYF
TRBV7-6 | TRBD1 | CASTLGQNNSPLHF
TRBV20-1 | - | CSASAKDSSYEQYF
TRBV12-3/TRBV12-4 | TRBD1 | CASSPTRRTGNTGELLF